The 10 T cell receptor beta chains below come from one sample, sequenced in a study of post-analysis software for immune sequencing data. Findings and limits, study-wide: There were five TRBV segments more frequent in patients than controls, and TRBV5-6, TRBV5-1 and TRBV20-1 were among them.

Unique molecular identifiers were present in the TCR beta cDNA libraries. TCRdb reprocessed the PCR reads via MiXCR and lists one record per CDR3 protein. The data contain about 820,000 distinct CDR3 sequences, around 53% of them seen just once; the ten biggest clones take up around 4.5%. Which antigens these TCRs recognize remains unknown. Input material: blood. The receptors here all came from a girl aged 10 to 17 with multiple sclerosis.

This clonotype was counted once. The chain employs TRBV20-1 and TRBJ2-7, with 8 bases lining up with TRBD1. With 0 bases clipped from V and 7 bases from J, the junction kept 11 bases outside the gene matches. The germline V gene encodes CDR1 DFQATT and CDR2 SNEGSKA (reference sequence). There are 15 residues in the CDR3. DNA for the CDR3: TGCAGTGCTAGAGATTATGGCAGGGGGCTGGAGGAGCAGTACTTC. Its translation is CSARDYGRGLEEQYF.

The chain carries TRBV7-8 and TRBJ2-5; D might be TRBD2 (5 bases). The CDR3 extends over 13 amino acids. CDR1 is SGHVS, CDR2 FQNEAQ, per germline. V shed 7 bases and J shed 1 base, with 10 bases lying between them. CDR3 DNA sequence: TGTGCCAGCACCCGACTAACCCAAGAGACCCAGTACTTC. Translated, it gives CASTRLTQETQYF.

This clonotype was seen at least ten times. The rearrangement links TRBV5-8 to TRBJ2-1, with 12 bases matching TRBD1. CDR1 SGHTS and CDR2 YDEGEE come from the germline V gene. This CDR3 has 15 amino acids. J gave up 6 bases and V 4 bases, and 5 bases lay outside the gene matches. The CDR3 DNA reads TGTGCCAGCAGCCCGGGACAGGGGGCCATCAATGAGCAGTTCTTC. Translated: CASSPGQGAINEQFF.

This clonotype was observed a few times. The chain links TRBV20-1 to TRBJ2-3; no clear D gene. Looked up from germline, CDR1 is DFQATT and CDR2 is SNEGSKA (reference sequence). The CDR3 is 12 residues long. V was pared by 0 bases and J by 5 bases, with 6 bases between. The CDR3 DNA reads TGCAGTGCTAGAGAATGGGAAGATACGCAGTATTTT. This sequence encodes CSAREWEDTQYF.

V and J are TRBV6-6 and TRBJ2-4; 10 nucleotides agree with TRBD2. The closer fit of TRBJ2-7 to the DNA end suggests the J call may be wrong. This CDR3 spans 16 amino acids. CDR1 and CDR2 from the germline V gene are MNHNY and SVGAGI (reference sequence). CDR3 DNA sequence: TGTGCCAGCAGTCGGGACTTGGATAGCGGGGGGTACGAGCAGTACTTC. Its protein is CASSRDLDSGGYEQYF.

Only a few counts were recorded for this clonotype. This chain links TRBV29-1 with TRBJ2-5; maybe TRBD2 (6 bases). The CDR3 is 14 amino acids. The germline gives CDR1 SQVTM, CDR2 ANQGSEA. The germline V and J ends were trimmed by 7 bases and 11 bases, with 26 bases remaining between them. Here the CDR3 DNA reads TGCAGCGCCAGCAGGCGGAGGGCTAAGATCGGGCAGTACTTC. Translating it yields CSASRRRAKIGQYF.

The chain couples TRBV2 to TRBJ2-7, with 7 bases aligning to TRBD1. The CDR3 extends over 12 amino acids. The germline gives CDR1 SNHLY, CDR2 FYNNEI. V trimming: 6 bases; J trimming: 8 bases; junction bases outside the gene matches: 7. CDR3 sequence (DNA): TGTGCCAGCAGATACGCAGGGGGTCAGCAGTACTTC. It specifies CASRYAGGQQYF. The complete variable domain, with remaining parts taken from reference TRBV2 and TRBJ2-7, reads EPEVTQTPSHQVTQMGQEVILRCVPISNHLYFYWYRQILGQKVEFLVSFYNNEISEKSEIFDDQFSVERPDGSNFTLKIRSTKLEDSAMYFCASRYAGGQQYFGPGTRLTVT.

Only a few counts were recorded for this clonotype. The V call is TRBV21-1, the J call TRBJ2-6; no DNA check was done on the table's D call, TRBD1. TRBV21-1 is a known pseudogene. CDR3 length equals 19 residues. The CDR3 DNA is TGTGCCAGCAGCAGCATTCCCGGGACAGGGAAGGCTGGGGCCAACGTCCTGACTTTC. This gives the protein CASSSIPGTGKAGANVLTF.

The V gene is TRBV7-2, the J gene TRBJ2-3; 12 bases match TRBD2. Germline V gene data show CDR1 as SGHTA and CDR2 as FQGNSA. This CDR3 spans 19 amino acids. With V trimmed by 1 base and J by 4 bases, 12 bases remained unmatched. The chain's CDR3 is CASSLVPSGGVSSADTQYF. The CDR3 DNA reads TGTGCCAGCAGCTTAGTTCCTAGCGGGGGGGTGTCTAGCGCAGATACGCAGTATTTT.

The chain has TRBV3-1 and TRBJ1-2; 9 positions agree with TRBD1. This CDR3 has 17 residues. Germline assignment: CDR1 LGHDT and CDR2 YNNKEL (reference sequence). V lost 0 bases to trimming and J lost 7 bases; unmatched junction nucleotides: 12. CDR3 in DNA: TGTGCCAGCAGCCAAGATGGAGGGGGACAGGGATTAGGTGGCTACACCTTC. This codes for CASSQDGGGQGLGGYTF.